The clone carrying this T cell receptor (beta chain) came up many times. Stated time point: patch test 2, 6 weeks after DPC sensitization. Treatment noted: therapeutic diphenylcyclopropenone sensitization with weekly scalp DPC. Donation of samples came from alopecia patients who were 18 to 70 years old and suitable for DPC. Each cDNA molecule in the library carried unique molecular identifiers. MiXCR, run by TCRdb on the RACE reads, gives a single entry per CDR3 protein. The sample has about 82,000 distinct CDR3 sequences, about 10% seen once. These data come from a study of human T cells and chemical hapten exposure. The wider study: Investigators sensitized around 2 cm by around 2 cm of upper inner arm skin with 2% DPC.

The CDR3 is 14 amino acids. V was clipped by 3 bases and J by 5 bases, with 13 bases between them. The genes are TRBV12-3 or TRBV12-4 and TRBJ1-1, with D hard to call. The clonotype comes from a woman aged 50 to 60 with alopecia areata. Some clones in this sample may be carry-over from other donors' samples. The starting material was whole blood, obtained in connection with sensitization to the hapten diphenylcyclopropenone (DPC). The CDR3: CASSFRAGKTEAFF. DNA of the CDR3: TGTGCCAGCAGTTTCCGGGCCGGGAAGACTGAAGCTTTCTTT.